Shown below are 10 T cell receptor beta chains from a single sample sequenced in a study of shared clonotypes between healthy human individuals. Sequencing used immunoSEQ multiplex PCR; TCRdb keeps in-frame clones, though not all of them. The sample records about 480,000 clones, less than 85% being singletons. Input material: PBMCs. All receptors derive from a woman in her thirties or forties in good health. Some clones in this sample may be carry-over from other donors' samples.

The gene calls are TRBV6-1 and TRBJ2-1; 11 bases map to TRBD2. The germline V gene encodes CDR1 MNHNS and CDR2 SASEGT. Losses at the gene ends were 8 bases for V and 6 bases for J; bases not matched to a gene: 6. This CDR3 is built from 14 residues. CDR3 DNA sequence: TGTGCCAGCGCCACTAGCGGGAGTTCCAATGAGCAGTTCTTC. This translates into CASATSGSSNEQFF.

Here the CDR3 DNA reads TGCAGCGTTGTGGGACTAGCGGCGAACAATGAGCAGTTCTTC. Protein: CSVVGLAANNEQFF. This sequence joins TRBV29-1 and TRBJ2-1; 11 nucleotides align to TRBD2. Germline V gene sequence: CDR1 SQVTM, CDR2 ANQGSEA. The CDR3 is 14 amino acids. Losses at the gene ends were 4 bases for V and 5 bases for J; bases not matched to a gene: 4.

The CDR3 nucleotides read TGCGCCAGCAGCTACGGGGCCCTAGGGGGGGGCACAGATACGCAGTATTTT. It encodes CASSYGALGGGTDTQYF. V and J are TRBV5-1 and TRBJ2-3; D is perhaps TRBD2 (7 bases). The V end was cut by 3 bases, the J end by 1 base, with 18 bases between. The CDR3 spans 17 residues. Germline V gene data show CDR1 as SGHRS and CDR2 as YFSETQ.

This chain uses TRBV9 with TRBJ2-2; D gene ambiguous. CDR1 SGDLS and CDR2 YYNGEE come from the germline V gene. This CDR3 spans 14 amino acids. Trimming took 0 bases from V and 7 from J, leaving 10 bases between them. CDR3 in amino acids: CASSVEGSHGELFF. CDR3 sequence (DNA): TGTGCCAGCAGCGTAGAGGGATCACACGGGGAGCTGTTTTTT.

This chain links TRBV7-2 with TRBJ1-3; possibly TRBD1 for D (6 bases). The CDR3 totals 17 residues. Germline CDR1 reads SGHTA; CDR2 reads FQGNSA. Trimming stripped 1 base from V and 0 bases from J, with 13 bases between. The CDR3 protein is CASSLGGGWSSGNTIYF. As DNA, the CDR3 is TGTGCCAGCAGCTTAGGGGGGGGCTGGAGCTCTGGAAACACCATATATTTT.

Ten or more counts support this clone. This chain links TRBV28 with TRBJ2-1; 9 bases agree with TRBD2. This CDR3 has 15 amino acids. Trimming at V came to 7 bases and at J to 2 bases, leaving 6 bases not matched to a gene. CDR1 and CDR2 (germline): MDHEN, SYDVKM. CDR3 DNA sequence: TGTGCCAGCATCACGGGCGGGAGGGCCTACAATGAGCAGTTCTTC. This sequence encodes CASITGGRAYNEQFF.

As concerns this clone: Germline is not matched at one junction end, which may reflect a read error. This sequence joins TRBV27 and TRBJ2-3; D possibly corresponds to TRBD2 (5 bases). The CDR3 contains 14 residues. Germline lookup yields CDR1 MNHEY and CDR2 SMNVEV (reference sequence). The CDR3 DNA is TGTGCCAGCAGTCTGAAGGACTCCACATATACGCAGTATTTT. Its translation: CASSLKDSTYTQYF.

V usage is TRBV9 and J usage is TRBJ2-1; 10 bases match TRBD2. CDR1 and CDR2 from the germline V gene are SGDLS and YYNGEE. The CDR3 loop spans 16 amino acids. V lost 7 bases, J lost 4 bases, and 11 bases stayed unmatched. The CDR3 is CASGLGGTSAYNEQFF. CDR3 DNA sequence: TGTGCCAGCGGCCTAGGTGGGACTAGCGCTTACAATGAGCAGTTCTTC.

The chain uses TRBV19 and TRBJ1-5; 7 nucleotides match TRBD1. The length of the CDR3 is 14 residues. The germline CDR1 and CDR2 sequences are LNHDA and SQIVND (reference sequence). V gave up 6 bases and J gave up 5 bases; unmatched junction bases: 7. The chain's CDR3 is CASSFRGGDQPQHF. The CDR3, as DNA: TGTGCCAGTAGCTTCAGGGGGGGGGATCAGCCCCAGCATTTT.

V usage is TRBV6-5 and J usage is TRBJ2-1; D remains ambiguous. The V gene lost 6 bases and the J gene lost 4 bases, with 10 bases spanning the gap. Germline CDR1 MNHEY, CDR2 SVGAGI. The CDR3 has 13 amino acids. In nucleotides, the CDR3 is TGTGCCAGCAGGCGGAATCCTTACAATGAGCAGTTCTTC. Translating gives CASRRNPYNEQFF.